This T cell receptor (beta chain) was documented in a study of blood T cell repertoires in COVID-19. Looking at the study overall: COVID-19 samples collected from the United States, Italy and Spain covered acute and convalescent phases. From T cells, B-cell-depleted T cells, or PBMCs came the material, which was cDNA or gDNA.

Adults between roughly 18 and 89 years of age took part from 24 US areas. The CDR3 covers 17 residues. Looked up from germline, CDR1 is KGHDR and CDR2 is SFDVKD. V lost 0 bases and J 0 bases, leaving 11 bases between the germline ends. Under the authors' procedure: Amplified reference gene primers provided the basis for estimating nucleated cell counts. Libraries were prepared by immunoSEQ multiplex PCR; TCRdb keeps only in-frame clonotypes and omits some of them. The V and J calls and clone size were taken over from that table, and D and trimming were inferred from the DNA. The table records around 170,000 clones, around 86% of them present only once.

This sequence joins TRBV24-1 and TRBJ2-1; tentative D call: TRBD1 (6 bases). The TCR was taken from a woman under 40 who had recovered from COVID-19. Sequencing was carried out using PBMCs or T cells enriched from blood (not recorded which). This CDR3 is CATSDLGGVGSYNEQFF. CDR3 nucleotides: TGTGCCACCAGTGATTTGGGGGGCGTAGGCTCCTACAATGAGCAGTTCTTC.